Shown below are 9 T cell receptor beta chains from a single sample sequenced in a study of T cell repertoires in cytomegalovirus infection. These receptors have no known antigen. TCRdb used MiXCR to reprocess the reads, holding one entry per CDR3 protein. This sample carries approximately 990,000 distinct CDR3 sequences, 30% to 40% of them seen once, and the ten largest clones take around 15%. Sequenced material: cultured CD8+ T cells from PBMCs, taken from culture after CMV antigen stimulation. The source of these receptors is a human donor in good health (CMV status not recorded). Some clones in this sample may be carry-over from other donors' samples.

Note on this clonotype: A much larger clone lies one base from this, so it may be a read error. V and J are TRBV12-3 or TRBV12-4 and TRBJ2-7; TRBD2 might be the D (5 bases). Trimming took 4 bases from V and 2 from J, leaving 15 bases between them. The CDR3 is 15 residues long. This chain's CDR3 is CASSSPESGAYEQYF. Here the CDR3 DNA reads TGTGCCAGCAGTTCTCCGGAGAGCGGCGCCTACGAGCAGTACTTC.

The rearrangement links TRBV28 to TRBJ2-2; 10 positions agree with TRBD2. This CDR3 has 16 residues. Germline loops: CDR1 MDHEN, CDR2 SYDVKM. The junction had 6 bases not matched to a gene; V was cut back by 3 bases and J by 5 bases. DNA of the CDR3: TGTGCCAGCAGTTTGGAACTAGCGGGGTGGACCGGGGAGCTGTTTTTT. It is translated as CASSLELAGWTGELFF.

The chain carries TRBV6-2 or TRBV6-3 and TRBJ2-1; 7 bases match TRBD2. The V gene's germline CDR1 is MNHEY and CDR2 SVGEGT. The V and J ends lost 0 bases and 3 bases, in that order; junction bases with no gene match: 5. This CDR3 region has 16 residues. The CDR3 is CASSYSREGFYNEQFF. CDR3 DNA: TGTGCCAGCAGTTACTCGAGGGAGGGGTTCTACAATGAGCAGTTCTTC.

This clonotype was seen just once. This sequence joins TRBV2 and TRBJ2-7; TRBD1 is a possible D gene (5 bases). CDR1 SNHLY and CDR2 FYNNEI come from the germline V gene. The V and J ends lost 7 bases and 6 bases respectively, with 16 bases between them. The CDR3 spans 13 residues. The DNA of the CDR3 is TGTGCCAGCAATAAGGGGATACTATTCGAGCAGTACGTC. Its protein product is CASNKGILFEQYV.

The J gene is TRBJ1-1, the V gene TRBV7-8; possibly TRBD1 for D (6 bases). Trimming took off 5 bases at V and 4 bases at J, with 17 bases between the two ends. CDR1 SGHVS and CDR2 FQNEAQ come from the germline V gene. The CDR3 consists of 15 residues. Here the CDR3 reads CASSRTGSPVTEAFF. DNA of the CDR3: TGTGCCAGCAGCCGAACAGGGTCTCCGGTCACTGAAGCTTTCTTT.

This clonotype was seen only a few times. This chain uses TRBV12-3 or TRBV12-4 with TRBJ1-4, with a possible D match to TRBD1 (5 bases). This CDR3 has 20 residues. V was cut by 3 bases and J by 8 bases, with 31 bases left in between. The CDR3 region has the DNA TGTGCCAGCAGTTTGAGAGGGGCGGCGACACACTTGAGGGGTGAGGAAAAACTGTTTTTT. Its translation is CASSLRGAATHLRGEEKLFF.

This clonotype was detected only a few times. This chain links TRBV11-2 with TRBJ2-3; possibly TRBD1 for D (6 bases). The CDR3 runs to 18 residues. Trimming shortened V by 5 bases and J by 2 bases, and 23 bases separated the two germline ends. Germline V gives CDR1 SGHAT, CDR2 FQNNGV. CDR3 nucleotide sequence: TGTGCCAGCAGCCTATTACCATCAGGGACATTCGTCACAGATACGCAGTATTTT. As protein: CASSLLPSGTFVTDTQYF.

This clonotype was found a few times. J is TRBJ2-7 and V is TRBV23-1; possibly TRBD2 for D (5 bases). TRBV23-1 is filed as an ORF, its function uncertain. There are 16 residues in the CDR3. V gave up 0 bases and J gave up 3 bases, with 15 bases separating them. The CDR3 here is CASSQSRAPTHYEQYV. Written as DNA, the CDR3 is TGCGCCAGCAGTCAATCGAGGGCACCCACCCACTACGAGCAGTACGTC.

This clonotype was recorded a few times. The V and J genes are TRBV19 and TRBJ2-3; D uncertain. CDR1 LNHDA and CDR2 SQIVND come from the germline V gene (reference sequence). Trimming pared 5 bases from V and 3 bases from J, leaving 12 bases between. CDR3 length: 14 residues. The CDR3: CASSHPSPTDTQYF. Here the CDR3 DNA reads TGTGCCAGTAGTCATCCCTCACCTACAGATACGCAGTATTTT.